This TCR beta chain was sequenced in a study of control samples from healthy donors and cancer patients. Germline CDR1 is SQVTM and CDR2 is ANQGSEA. The CDR3 is made up of 11 amino acids. With 4 bases removed from V and 5 bases from J, the gap between germline ends came to 9 bases. The protocol was immunoSEQ multiplex PCR, while the TCRdb copy is restricted to in-frame clones and leaves out a portion. The repertoire includes more than 150,000 clones, 90% to 95% of them detected once, and 0.68% sits in the top ten. Sequencing input: blood. The chain combines TRBV29-1 with TRBJ2-7; the D is unclear. The clonotype was recovered from a woman in her 30s in good health. CDR3 in amino acids: CSVVQRHEQYF. In DNA form, the CDR3 reads TGCAGCGTTGTCCAGAGGCACGAGCAGTACTTC.